These 32 T cell receptor beta chains share one sample of origin, sequenced in a study of cytomegalovirus exposure and HLA in healthy donors (dated by TCRdb to between 2016 and 2019). The receptor library was made with the immunoSEQ multiplex PCR assay. This immuneACCESS table, as held by TCRdb, lists in-frame sequences with V and J called but not all clones. Of the missing ones, under half trace to an unresolved V gene in checked studies; the others have no known cause. The sample profile shows some 120,000 clones; over 75% of them were found once. The ten largest make up roughly 2% of the sample. The sequenced sample was PBMCs. The source is a woman aged 25-40 years in good health and CMV-seronegative.

The chain couples TRBV9 to TRBJ2-1; TRBD1 matches at 7 bases. The CDR3 contains 15 residues. Germline values: CDR1 SGDLS, CDR2 YYNGEE. Trimming removed 4 bases from V and 4 bases from J; junction bases left unmatched: 8. CDR3 coding DNA: TGTGCCAGCAGCCTAAAACAGGGGCTTTACAATGAGCAGTTCTTC. Protein product: CASSLKQGLYNEQFF.

The chain combines TRBV11-3 with TRBJ2-7, with TRBD2 matching 11 bases. Germline CDR1 reads SGHNT; CDR2 reads YENEEA. V shed 3 bases, J shed 11 bases, and the junction held 6 bases outside the gene matches. This CDR3 is 13 amino acids long. The CDR3 nucleotides read TGTGCCAGCAGCTTTAGCGGGGGGGCATTGAAGTACTTC. As protein: CASSFSGGALKYF.

The gene calls are TRBV7-8 and TRBJ2-2; 8 positions agree with TRBD2. V trimming: 1 base; J trimming: 6 bases; junction bases outside the gene matches: 16. Per germline, CDR1 SGHVS and CDR2 FQNEAQ. The CDR3 contains 19 residues. CDR3 sequence reads: CASSLGRVPAGGEAGELFF. The CDR3 bases are TGTGCCAGCAGCTTAGGGAGGGTTCCCGCGGGGGGCGAGGCCGGGGAGCTGTTTTTT.

CDR3 in DNA: TGTGCCAGCAGCGAAGGACAGGGGGCTGATACGCAGTATTTT. Translation: CASSEGQGADTQYF. V gene TRBV13 combines with J gene TRBJ2-3, with 11 bases aligning to TRBD1. The CDR3 extends over 14 amino acids. V lost 5 bases to trimming and J lost 6 bases; unmatched junction nucleotides: 4. Per the germline V gene, CDR1 is PRHDT and CDR2 is FYEKMQ (reference sequence).

This clone has a single count. The chain is built from TRBV7-6 and TRBJ1-1, with unresolved D. V was clipped by 0 bases and J by 1 base, with 6 bases between them. The length of the CDR3 is 14 residues. Germline-derived CDR1 and CDR2 are SGHVS and FNYEAQ. CDR3 loop: CASSLARGNTEAFF. The CDR3 DNA follows: TGTGCCAGCAGCTTAGCGCGGGGGAACACTGAAGCTTTCTTT.

Only one count was recorded for this clone. The gene calls are TRBV5-1 and TRBJ2-2; 9 bases are a match to TRBD1. The V segment lost 4 bases and the J segment 1 base; nucleotides outside the gene matches: 8. Germline V lookup: CDR1 SGHRS, CDR2 YFSETQ. The CDR3 extends over 17 amino acids. In DNA form, the CDR3 reads TGCGCCAGCAGCCACAAGAAGACAGGGGGGAACACCGGGGAGCTGTTTTTT. Translation gives CASSHKKTGGNTGELFF.

J is TRBJ1-1 and V is TRBV19; 8 nucleotides match TRBD1. Germline trimming cut 1 base from V and 4 bases from J; bases unmatched to any gene: 11. In germline, CDR1 is LNHDA, CDR2 SQIVND (reference sequence). The CDR3 contains 17 residues. Here the CDR3 DNA reads TGTGCCAGTAGTATAGCGGCAGGGGGCTTGGTAGTCACTGAAGCTTTCTTT. Its translation is CASSIAAGGLVVTEAFF.

V gene TRBV25-1 combines with J gene TRBJ2-1; 10 nucleotides match TRBD2. The CDR3 sequence is 16 residues long. The germline CDR1 and CDR2 sequences are MGHDK and SYGVNS. V lost 7 bases and J lost 0; bases outside the gene matches: 6. The CDR3 region is CASNSGGTTSYNEQFF. The CDR3 DNA is TGTGCCAGCAATAGCGGGGGGACCACCTCCTACAATGAGCAGTTCTTC.

The chain couples TRBV15 to TRBJ1-1; 9 bases are shared with TRBD1. The CDR3 is 14 amino acids. The J segment lost 1 base and the V segment lost 6 bases, leaving 3 bases of the junction unmatched. The V gene's germline CDR1 is LNHNV and CDR2 YYDKDF (reference sequence). The CDR3 coding sequence is TGTGCCACCAGGGTGACAGGGGGGAACACTGAAGCTTTCTTT. It translates to CATRVTGGNTEAFF.

The chain carries TRBV15 and TRBJ2-5; the match to TRBD2 covers 11 bases. V was clipped by 0 bases and J by 5 bases; unmatched bases: 8. The CDR3 is made up of 17 amino acids. Looked up from germline, CDR1 is LNHNV and CDR2 is YYDKDF (reference sequence). Here the CDR3 reads CATSRDGSGGAQETQYF. CDR3 bases: TGTGCCACCAGCAGAGATGGTAGCGGGGGGGCCCAGGAGACCCAGTACTTC.

The rearrangement joins TRBV7-8 to TRBJ2-1; 8 bases are a match to TRBD2. Trimming at V came to 1 base and at J to 9 bases, leaving 8 bases not matched to a gene. The CDR3 consists of 15 residues. Germline-derived CDR1 and CDR2 are SGHVS and FQNEAQ. CDR3: CASSLVAGGQGEQFF. The CDR3 nucleotides are TGTGCCAGCAGCTTAGTGGCGGGGGGTCAGGGTGAGCAGTTCTTC.

The chain couples TRBV5-1 to TRBJ2-7; 7 bases align to TRBD2. CDR3 length: 15 amino acids. V lost 0 bases and J lost 2; bases outside the gene matches: 5. Germline loops: CDR1 SGHRS, CDR2 YFSETQ. The CDR3 spells CASSLGEGLTYEQYF. CDR3 DNA: TGCGCCAGCAGCTTGGGGGAGGGACTTACCTACGAGCAGTACTTC.

J is TRBJ2-1 and V is TRBV9; the match to TRBD2 covers 9 bases. The junction had 11 bases not matched to a gene; V was cut back by 0 bases and J by 7 bases. This CDR3 region has 17 residues. Germline lookup yields CDR1 SGDLS and CDR2 YYNGEE. The CDR3 is CASSVELAGALRNEQFF. The CDR3, as DNA: TGTGCCAGCAGCGTAGAATTAGCGGGGGCGCTAAGGAATGAGCAGTTCTTC. The full variable domain, with the rest looked up from reference TRBV9 and TRBJ2-1, is DSGVTQTPKHLITATGQRVTLRCSPRSGDLSVYWYQQSLDQGLQFLIQYYNGEERAKGNILERFSAQQFPDLHSELNLSSLELGDSALYFCASSVELAGALRNEQFFGPGTRLTVL.

This clone appeared a single time. This chain joins TRBV5-4 and TRBJ2-7; no reliable D call. CDR3 length equals 16 residues. The germline V and J ends were trimmed by 4 bases and 2 bases, with 19 bases remaining between them. From germline, CDR1 is SGHNT and CDR2 YYREEE (reference sequence). CDR3 nucleotides: TGTGCCAGCAGCCCCGTCCCGACAAGTGCCCCCTACGAGCAGTACTTC. Its translation is CASSPVPTSAPYEQYF.

V gene TRBV2 combines with J gene TRBJ2-7; D is perhaps TRBD1 (6 bases). V shed 5 bases and J shed 0 bases, with 14 bases lying between them. Germline CDR1 reads SNHLY; CDR2 reads FYNNEI. This CDR3 spans 15 amino acids. Written as DNA, the CDR3 is TGTGCCAGCAGTCTACGGGACACGGGCTCCTACGAGCAGTACTTC. This encodes CASSLRDTGSYEQYF. The whole variable domain, filled in from reference TRBV2 and TRBJ2-7, reads EPEVTQTPSHQVTQMGQEVILRCVPISNHLYFYWYRQILGQKVEFLVSFYNNEISEKSEIFDDQFSVERPDGSNFTLKIRSTKLEDSAMYFCASSLRDTGSYEQYFGPGTRLTVT.

The chain links TRBV10-3 to TRBJ1-1; possible D gene TRBD1, 6 bases. Per the germline V gene, CDR1 is ENHRY and CDR2 is SYGVKD. Trimming left V 6 bases short and J 2 bases short, with 16 bases between. This CDR3 spans 15 amino acids. CDR3 loop: CAIRLSGALNTEAFF. The CDR3 DNA reads TGTGCCATCAGGCTGTCAGGGGCCCTCAACACTGAAGCTTTCTTT.

This clone has a handful of counts. The chain carries TRBV6-7 and TRBJ2-5, with 7 bases lining up with TRBD2. TRBV6-7 has ORF status, its function being uncertain. J lost 7 bases, V lost 6 bases, and 14 bases had no gene match. The CDR3 totals 15 residues. CDR3 DNA: TGTGCCAGCAGGGCGCCCGGGACTAACCTAACGACCCAGTACTTC. Translated, it gives CASRAPGTNLTTQYF.

The V and J genes are TRBV9 and TRBJ2-3; TRBD1 is a possible D gene (6 bases). This CDR3 spans 15 amino acids. The V and J ends lost 3 bases and 6 bases respectively, with 17 bases between them. Germline lookup yields CDR1 SGDLS and CDR2 YYNGEE. The CDR3 nucleotides read TGTGCCAGCAGCGGGAGAGGGGGAGCACGTGATACGCAGTATTTT. Translating it yields CASSGRGGARDTQYF.

The gene calls are TRBV19 and TRBJ1-1; D is ambiguous. Germline loops: CDR1 LNHDA, CDR2 SQIVND (reference sequence). Between the trimmed V and J ends, which lost 3 bases and 0 bases, there was a span of 8 bases. This CDR3 is built from 14 residues. The CDR3 DNA follows: TGTGCCAGTAGTATCGACGGGGTGAACACTGAAGCTTTCTTT. This translates into CASSIDGVNTEAFF.

This chain connects TRBV27 to TRBJ1-1; D is ambiguous. This CDR3 is 17 amino acids long. CDR1 and CDR2 (germline): MNHEY, SMNVEV (reference sequence). V lost 3 bases to trimming and J lost 3 bases, with 20 bases between them. The CDR3 sequence is CASSLYPLGMGDTEAFF. The DNA for the CDR3 is TGTGCCAGCAGTTTGTACCCCTTAGGGATGGGAGACACTGAAGCTTTCTTT.

The chain has TRBV7-2 and TRBJ2-5; 12 bases are shared with TRBD2. CDR3 length equals 16 residues. Trimming cost V 0 bases and J 4 bases; bases outside gene matches: 3. Germline-derived CDR1 and CDR2 are SGHTA and FQGNSA. Written as DNA, the CDR3 is TGTGCCAGCAGCTTAGCGACTAGCGGGGGAAGAGAGACCCAGTACTTC. This translates into CASSLATSGGRETQYF. Variable domain in full (rest from reference TRBV7-2 and TRBJ2-5): GAGVSQSPSNKVTEKGKDVELRCDPISGHTALYWYRQSLGQGLEFLIYFQGNSAPDKSGLPSDRFSAERTGGSVSTLTIQRTQQEDSAVYLCASSLATSGGRETQYFGPGTRLLVL.

This clone was observed a single time. The CDR3 coding sequence is TGTGCCAGCAGCTTAGCCGGGACAGGGAACACCGGGGAGCTGTTTTTT. Amino acids: CASSLAGTGNTGELFF. The V and J genes are TRBV11-2 and TRBJ2-2, with 8 bases lining up with TRBD1. Germline CDR1 is SGHAT and CDR2 is FQNNGV. The CDR3 spans 16 residues. V lost 1 base and J lost 1; bases outside the gene matches: 2.

The gene calls are TRBV30 and TRBJ1-3; D might be TRBD1 (6 bases). The ends were cut back, 3 bases at V and 0 bases at J, with 21 bases in the middle. Germline lookup yields CDR1 GTSNPN and CDR2 SVGIG (reference sequence). There are 18 residues in the CDR3. The CDR3 DNA sequence: TGTGCCTGGAGGGCGCCTAGGGGGGGATTAAGCTCTGGAAACACCATATATTTT. Translated, it gives CAWRAPRGGLSSGNTIYF.

V gene TRBV14 combines with J gene TRBJ1-2; 8 nucleotides match TRBD1. J was trimmed by 4 bases and V by 8 bases; bases with no gene match: 6. This CDR3 region has 13 residues. The germline V gene encodes CDR1 SGHDN and CDR2 FVKESK. The CDR3 DNA reads as TGTGCCAGCGGGGACAGGACCACCTATGGCTACACCTTC. Translated: CASGDRTTYGYTF. Based on the CDR3 plus reference TRBV14 and TRBJ1-2, the full variable domain is EAGVTQFPSHSVIEKGQTVTLRCDPISGHDNLYWYRRVMGKEIKFLLHFVKESKQDESGMPNNRFLAERTGGTYSTLKVQPAELEDSGVYFCASGDRTTYGYTFGSGTRLTVV.

The chain has TRBV7-2 and TRBJ1-4; 9 bases match TRBD1. CDR1 and CDR2 (germline): SGHTA, FQGNSA. V dropped 4 bases and J dropped 8; count of bases not matched to a gene: 5. The CDR3 is 14 residues long. CDR3 DNA sequence: TGTGCCAGCAGCTCCACAGGGGGCCGGGAAAAACTGTTTTTT. It encodes CASSSTGGREKLFF. Looking up the rest from reference TRBV7-2 and TRBJ1-4 gives the full variable domain: GAGVSQSPSNKVTEKGKDVELRCDPISGHTALYWYRQSLGQGLEFLIYFQGNSAPDKSGLPSDRFSAERTGGSVSTLTIQRTQQEDSAVYLCASSSTGGREKLFFGSGTQLSVL.

CDR3 region: CASSRQGNTEAFF. Written as DNA, the CDR3 is TGTGCCAGCAGCCGACAGGGGAACACTGAAGCTTTCTTT. The rearrangement links TRBV6-6 to TRBJ1-1, with 7 bases fitting TRBD1. The germline V gene encodes CDR1 MNHNY and CDR2 SVGAGI (reference sequence). The CDR3 extends over 13 amino acids. V dropped 6 bases and J dropped 1; count of bases not matched to a gene: 2.

The gene calls are TRBV9 and TRBJ2-1; maybe TRBD1 (8 bases). The CDR3 contains 14 residues. Germline V CDR1 and CDR2: SGDLS, YYNGEE. V was pared by 4 bases and J by 7 bases, with 15 bases between. The CDR3 region is CASSRTGRGNEQFF. Here the CDR3 DNA reads TGTGCCAGCAGCCGGACAGGGAGGGGGAATGAGCAGTTCTTC.

For the CDR3, the DNA is TGTGCCAGCAGTTCCACAGGGCTCAACACTGAAGCTTTCTTT. This sequence encodes CASSSTGLNTEAFF. The chain couples TRBV6-5 to TRBJ1-1, with D possibly matching TRBD1 (6 bases). Trimming took 4 bases from V and 2 from J, leaving 11 bases between them. Germline V CDR1 and CDR2: MNHEY, SVGAGI. The CDR3 has 14 amino acids.

The chain recombines TRBV14 with TRBJ2-3; TRBD2 agrees at 7 bases. The CDR3 is made up of 15 amino acids. The V gene's germline CDR1 is SGHDN and CDR2 FVKESK. The V segment lost 3 bases and the J segment 1 base; nucleotides outside the gene matches: 4. DNA of the CDR3: TGTGCCAGCAGCCATGGGGGGGTCGGCACAGATACGCAGTATTTT. Its translation: CASSHGGVGTDTQYF.

The V call is TRBV6-5, the J call TRBJ1-1; D perhaps matches TRBD1 (6 bases). The CDR3 consists of 14 residues. Germline V gives CDR1 MNHEY, CDR2 SVGAGI. Trimming left V 0 bases short and J 8 bases short, with 13 bases between. CDR3 amino acids: CASSYSRGAGEAFF. The CDR3 DNA reads as TGTGCCAGCAGTTACTCACGGGGGGCAGGGGAAGCTTTCTTT.

The genes are TRBV19 and TRBJ2-4, with TRBD1 matching 7 bases. The CDR3 is 13 residues long. Losses at the gene ends were 5 bases for V and 7 bases for J; bases not matched to a gene: 5. Germline CDR1 reads LNHDA; CDR2 reads SQIVND (reference sequence). In DNA form, the CDR3 reads TGTGCCAGTAGTCTACAGGGGACCAACATTCAGTACTTC. Translation gives CASSLQGTNIQYF.

The CDR3 coding sequence is TGCGCCAGCAGTCAATCCCCCAGGGCGGAAGGAAAACTGTTTTTT. Amino acids: CASSQSPRAEGKLFF. The genes are TRBV23-1 and TRBJ1-4; tentatively, D is TRBD1 (5 bases). TRBV23-1 is recorded as an ORF, its role being uncertain. Between the trimmed V and J ends, which lost 0 bases and 10 bases, there was a span of 15 bases. The CDR3 is 15 amino acids.